This T cell receptor (beta chain) was sequenced for a study of patients and donors after allogeneic stem cell transplantation. One entry per CDR3 protein, called by TCRdb with MiXCR from the RT-PCR reads. The sample carries 98,000 or so distinct CDR3 sequences, approximately 40% recorded once. The sample taken for sequencing was blood, either unsorted or a sorted T cell fraction (not recorded which). The sequence was collected from a human donor who was either an allogeneic HSCT recipient or a stem cell or donor lymphocyte infusion donor (not recorded which). It is not recorded whose cells these are; they may come from a transplant donor.

The CDR3 sequence is CSARDSWAPYEQYF. CDR3 bases: TGCAGTGCTAGAGATTCGTGGGCGCCCTACGAGCAGTACTTC. This rearrangement joins TRBV20-1 to TRBJ2-7; D gene uncertain. Trimming removed 0 bases at V and 2 bases at J, with 11 bases between. This CDR3 has 14 residues. The germline CDR1 and CDR2 sequences are DFQATT and SNEGSKA (reference sequence).